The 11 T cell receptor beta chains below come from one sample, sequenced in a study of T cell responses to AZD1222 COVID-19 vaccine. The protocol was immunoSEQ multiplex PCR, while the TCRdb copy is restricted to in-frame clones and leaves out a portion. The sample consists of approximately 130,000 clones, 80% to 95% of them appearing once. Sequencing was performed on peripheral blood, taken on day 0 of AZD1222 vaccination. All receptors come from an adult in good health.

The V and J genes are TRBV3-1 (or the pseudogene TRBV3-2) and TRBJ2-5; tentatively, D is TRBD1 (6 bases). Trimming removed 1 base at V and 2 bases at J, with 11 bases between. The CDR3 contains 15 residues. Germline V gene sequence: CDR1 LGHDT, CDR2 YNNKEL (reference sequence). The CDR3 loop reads CASSQARGPQETQYF. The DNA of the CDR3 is TGTGCCAGCAGCCAAGCCAGGGGTCCTCAAGAGACCCAGTACTTC.

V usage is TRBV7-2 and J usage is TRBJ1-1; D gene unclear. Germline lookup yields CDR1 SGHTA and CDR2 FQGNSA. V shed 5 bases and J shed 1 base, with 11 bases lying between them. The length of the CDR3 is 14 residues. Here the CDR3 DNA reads TGTGCCAGCAGCGCCGGGAGCCGGAACACTGAAGCTTTCTTT. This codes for CASSAGSRNTEAFF.

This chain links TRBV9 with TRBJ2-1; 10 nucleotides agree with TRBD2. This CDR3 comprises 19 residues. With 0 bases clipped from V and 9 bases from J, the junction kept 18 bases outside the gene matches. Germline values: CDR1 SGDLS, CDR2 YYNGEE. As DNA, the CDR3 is TGTGCCAGCAGCGTAGGACTAGCGGGTCTAGGAACTCCGGCCAGTGAGCAGTTCTTC. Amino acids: CASSVGLAGLGTPASEQFF.

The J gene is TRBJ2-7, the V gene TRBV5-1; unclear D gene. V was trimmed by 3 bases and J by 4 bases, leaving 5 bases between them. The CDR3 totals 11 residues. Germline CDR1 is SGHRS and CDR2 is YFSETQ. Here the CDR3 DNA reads TGCGCCAGCAGCTCGCCATACGAGCAGTACTTC. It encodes CASSSPYEQYF.

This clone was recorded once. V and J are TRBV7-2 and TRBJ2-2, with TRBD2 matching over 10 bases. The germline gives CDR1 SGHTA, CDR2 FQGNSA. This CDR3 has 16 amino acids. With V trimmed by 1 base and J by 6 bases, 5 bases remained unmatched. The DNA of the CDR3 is TGTGCCAGCAGCTTAGGTGGGACTAGCGTTTCCGGGGAGCTGTTTTTT. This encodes CASSLGGTSVSGELFF.

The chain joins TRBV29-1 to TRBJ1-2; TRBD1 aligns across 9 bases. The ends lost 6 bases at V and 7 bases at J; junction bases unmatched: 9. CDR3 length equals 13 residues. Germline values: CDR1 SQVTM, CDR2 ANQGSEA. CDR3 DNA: TGCAGCGTCGAACAGGGGGCGGGTCGTGGCTACACCTTC. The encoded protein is CSVEQGAGRGYTF.

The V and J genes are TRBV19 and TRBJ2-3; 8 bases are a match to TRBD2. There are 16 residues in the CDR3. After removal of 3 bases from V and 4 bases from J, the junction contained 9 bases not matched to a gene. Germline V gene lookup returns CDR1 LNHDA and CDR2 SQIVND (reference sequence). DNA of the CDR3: TGTGCCAGTAGTATCCAAGCGGGAGTCCTCCCAGATACGCAGTATTTT. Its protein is CASSIQAGVLPDTQYF.

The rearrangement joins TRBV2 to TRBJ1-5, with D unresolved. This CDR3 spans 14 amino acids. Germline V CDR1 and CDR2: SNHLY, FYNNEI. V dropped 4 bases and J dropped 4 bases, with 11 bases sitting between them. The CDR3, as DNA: TGTGCCAGCAGTGTAGGCCAAACTAATCAGCCCCAGCATTTT. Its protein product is CASSVGQTNQPQHF. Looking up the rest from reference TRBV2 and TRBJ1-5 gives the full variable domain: EPEVTQTPSHQVTQMGQEVILRCVPISNHLYFYWYRQILGQKVEFLVSFYNNEISEKSEIFDDQFSVERPDGSNFTLKIRSTKLEDSAMYFCASSVGQTNQPQHFGDGTRLSIL.

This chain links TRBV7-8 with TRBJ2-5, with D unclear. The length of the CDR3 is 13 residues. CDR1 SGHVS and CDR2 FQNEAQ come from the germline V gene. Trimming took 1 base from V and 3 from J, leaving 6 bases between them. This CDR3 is CASSLGPKETQYF. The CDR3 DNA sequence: TGTGCCAGCAGCTTAGGACCGAAAGAGACCCAGTACTTC.

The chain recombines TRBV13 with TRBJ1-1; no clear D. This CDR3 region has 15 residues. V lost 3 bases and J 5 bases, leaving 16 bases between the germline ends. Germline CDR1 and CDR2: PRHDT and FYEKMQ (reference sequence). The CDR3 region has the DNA TGTGCCAGCAGCTTCGGTCGCGGCGCCCGAACTGAAGCTTTCTTT. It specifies CASSFGRGARTEAFF.

The CDR3 nucleotides read TGTGCCACCATCGACAGGGGGCTTGGAAACACCATATATTTT. Its protein product is CATIDRGLGNTIYF. The rearrangement joins TRBV6-5 to TRBJ1-3; 10 positions match TRBD1. J lost 3 bases, V lost 10 bases, and 6 bases had no gene match. The CDR3 length is 14 residues. CDR1 is MNHEY and CDR2 is SVGAGI in the germline V gene.